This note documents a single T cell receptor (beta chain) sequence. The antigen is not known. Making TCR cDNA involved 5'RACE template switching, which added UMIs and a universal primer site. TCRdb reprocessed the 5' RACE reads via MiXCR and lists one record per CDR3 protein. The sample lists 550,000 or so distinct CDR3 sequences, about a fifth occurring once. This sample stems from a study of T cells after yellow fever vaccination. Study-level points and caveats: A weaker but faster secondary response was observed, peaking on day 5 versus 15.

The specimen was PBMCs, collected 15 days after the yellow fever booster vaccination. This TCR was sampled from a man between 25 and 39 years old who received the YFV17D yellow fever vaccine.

The CDR3 sequence is CASIEMETANSPLHF. Written as DNA, the CDR3 is TGTGCCAGCATCGAAATGGAAACGGCTAATTCACCCCTCCACTTT. V is TRBV21-1 and J is TRBJ1-6. TRBV21-1 is reported as a pseudogene. The CDR3 extends over 15 amino acids.